This T cell receptor (beta chain) was captured by sequencing in a study of Graves' ophthalmopathy and Graves' hyperthyroidism. Study-wide background: The blood sample was drawn at first diagnosis and before any treatment. General study results and limits: A roughly 83% specificity and about 88% sensitivity were achieved by a 13-signature model that separated ophthalmopathy from stable hyperthyroidism. The model predicted ophthalmopathy progression with over 60% sensitivity and less than 80% specificity.

This clonotype was picked up many times. Its matching antigen is unknown. The V end was cut by 3 bases, the J end by 5 bases, with 10 bases between. This CDR3 contains 13 residues. Germline V gene sequence: CDR1 LNHDA, CDR2 SQIVND (reference sequence). Beta-chain TCR CDR3 regions were amplified from RNA transcripts. The authors performed first-round RT-PCR with HTBI primers and then a second-round multiplex PCR. TCRdb re-analysed the multiplex PCR reads in MiXCR, keeping a single row per CDR3 protein. The sample carries hundreds of thousands of distinct CDR3 sequences, 20% to 25% recorded once. The chain has TRBV19 and TRBJ2-5; D gene unclear. Sequencing was performed on peripheral blood. The TCR was taken from a woman younger than 35 with stable Graves' hyperthyroidism. In DNA form, the CDR3 reads TGTGCCAGTAGTATGGGGTCGCGGGAGACCCAGTACTTC. This sequence encodes CASSMGSRETQYF.